The 31 T cell receptor beta chains listed next were all sequenced from one sample in a study of beta chain features in type 1 diabetes. Points from the study as a whole: Type 1 diabetes patients showed a moderate but significant shortening of TCRB CDR3s in all four CD4+ subsets.

Their antigens are not known. Expressed TCRB transcripts were sequenced because the entire RNA isolate underwent reverse transcription. Here immunoSEQ multiplex PCR was the method, and the copy in TCRdb shows in-frame clones only, minus some. The table has approximately 260,000 clones, around 22% seen once. The sequencing sample was made of naive CD4+ T cells from blood. These receptors were collected from a woman aged 30 to 39 with type 1 diabetes.

This clone showed up just a few times. V and J are TRBV4-1 and TRBJ2-5, with 8 bases lining up with TRBD1. The CDR3 extends over 14 amino acids. In germline, CDR1 is MGHRA, CDR2 YSYEKL. V lost 4 bases to trimming and J lost 1 base; unmatched junction nucleotides: 2. The DNA of the CDR3 is TGCGCCAGCAGCCGGACAGGGCTCCAAGAGACCCAGTACTTC. Protein sequence: CASSRTGLQETQYF.

The V call is TRBV18, the J call TRBJ2-7, with D perhaps TRBD1 (6 bases). Germline loops: CDR1 KGHSH, CDR2 LQKENI. V gave up 2 bases and J gave up 3 bases, with 14 bases separating them. The CDR3 has 15 residues. CDR3 sequence reads: CASSPGGSRNYEQYF. The CDR3 DNA sequence: TGTGCCAGCTCACCAGGGGGCTCTAGAAACTACGAGCAGTACTTC.

This clone was counted only a few times. J is TRBJ2-3 and V is TRBV29-1; 8 nucleotides match TRBD2. Germline trimming cut 4 bases from V and 4 bases from J; bases unmatched to any gene: 4. Per germline, CDR1 SQVTM and CDR2 ANQGSEA. The CDR3 spans 13 residues. CDR3 DNA: TGCAGCGTTGTCACTAGCGGAGCAGATACGCAGTATTTT. Translation gives CSVVTSGADTQYF.

This clone has more than one count but fewer than ten. The gene calls are TRBV15 and TRBJ2-5, with 12 bases matching TRBD2. This CDR3 is 18 amino acids long. In germline, CDR1 is LNHNV, CDR2 YYDKDF (reference sequence). Trimming cost V 3 bases and J 3 bases; bases outside gene matches: 11. CDR3 region: CATSRDYAGLAGKETQYF. The CDR3, as DNA: TGTGCCACCAGCAGGGATTACGCTGGACTAGCGGGAAAAGAGACCCAGTACTTC.

Only a few counts were recorded for this clone. The chain links TRBV2 to TRBJ2-1, with D possibly matching TRBD1 (5 bases). The V end was cut by 3 bases, the J end by 6 bases, with 15 bases between. The germline V gene has CDR1 SNHLY and CDR2 FYNNEI. This CDR3 is 15 amino acids long. The CDR3 reads CASSDWQTVSNEQFF. In DNA form, the CDR3 reads TGTGCCAGCAGTGATTGGCAGACAGTTTCCAATGAGCAGTTCTTC.

This chain joins TRBV29-1 and TRBJ2-7, with TRBD1 identical over 8 bases. Germline V lookup: CDR1 SQVTM, CDR2 ANQGSEA. The V and J ends lost 6 bases and 3 bases, in that order; junction bases with no gene match: 4. CDR3 size: 12 residues. Here the CDR3 reads CSVSGTGYEQYF. The CDR3 nucleotides are TGCAGCGTCTCCGGGACAGGCTACGAGCAGTACTTC.

This chain connects TRBV7-9 to TRBJ1-1, with unresolved D. V was clipped by 1 base and J by 4 bases, with 13 bases between them. CDR3 length: 15 residues. Germline lookup yields CDR1 SEHNR and CDR2 FQNEAQ (reference sequence). CDR3 sequence reads: CASSLGEGLGTEAFF. The CDR3 DNA reads TGTGCCAGCAGCTTAGGCGAGGGATTGGGCACTGAAGCTTTCTTT.

This clone has only a few counts. The chain couples TRBV5-4 to TRBJ2-5; 15 bases agree with TRBD2. CDR1 and CDR2 (germline): SGHNT, YYREEE (reference sequence). The V segment lost 4 bases and the J segment 5 bases; nucleotides outside the gene matches: 6. The length of the CDR3 is 16 residues. The CDR3 here is CASSPGTSGRSETQYF. CDR3 nucleotide sequence: TGTGCCAGCAGCCCTGGGACTAGCGGGAGGTCCGAGACCCAGTACTTC.

The genes are TRBV30 and TRBJ2-1, with a possible D match to TRBD2 (5 bases). The CDR3 spans 14 residues. Germline V lookup: CDR1 GTSNPN, CDR2 SVGIG (reference sequence). The ends were cut back, 2 bases at V and 7 bases at J, with 15 bases in the middle. The CDR3 sequence is CAWSLRVVSNEQFF. The DNA for the CDR3 is TGTGCCTGGAGTTTGAGGGTGGTATCGAATGAGCAGTTCTTC. Together with reference TRBV30 and TRBJ2-1, the CDR3 gives the full variable domain: SQTIHQWPATLVQPVGSPLSLECTVEGTSNPNLYWYRQAAGRGLQLLFYSVGIGQISSEVPQNLSASRPQDRQFILSSKKLLLSDSGFYLCAWSLRVVSNEQFFGPGTRLTVL.

The V call is TRBV30, the J call TRBJ2-6, with D possibly being TRBD1 (5 bases). V lost 5 bases and J lost 3, with 14 bases in between. This CDR3 is 15 amino acids long. The germline V gene encodes CDR1 GTSNPN and CDR2 SVGIG (reference sequence). CDR3 protein: CAWGAGMVGANVLTF. The CDR3 DNA sequence: TGTGCCTGGGGGGCAGGGATGGTTGGGGCCAACGTCCTGACTTTC.

This clone was detected a few times. The chain uses TRBV27 and TRBJ2-5; 7 bases align to TRBD2. Looked up from germline, CDR1 is MNHEY and CDR2 is SMNVEV (reference sequence). The J segment lost 5 bases and the V segment lost 5 bases, leaving 2 bases of the junction unmatched. The CDR3 has 12 amino acids. CDR3 region: CASSLRGETQYF. The DNA of the CDR3 is TGTGCCAGCAGTCTGCGGGGGGAGACCCAGTACTTC.

A few counts support this clone. The CDR3 here is CASSPGTSGHEQYF. The CDR3 DNA reads as TGTGCCAGCTCCCCCGGGACTAGCGGACACGAGCAGTACTTC. The V call is TRBV18, the J call TRBJ2-7, with 11 nucleotides matching TRBD2. The CDR3 totals 14 residues. Looked up from germline, CDR1 is KGHSH and CDR2 is LQKENI. Losses at the gene ends were 6 bases for V and 5 bases for J; bases not matched to a gene: 6. Full variable domain (rest looked up from reference TRBV18 and TRBJ2-7): NAGVMQNPRHLVRRRGQEARLRCSPMKGHSHVYWYRQLPEEGLKFMVYLQKENIIDESGMPKERFSAEFPKEGPSILRIQQVVRGDSAAYFCASSPGTSGHEQYFGPGTRLTVT.

This clone appeared a few times. V is TRBV25-1 and J is TRBJ1-2; unclear D gene. The CDR3 totals 13 residues. CDR1 and CDR2 (germline): MGHDK, SYGVNS. The ends were cut back, 3 bases at V and 0 bases at J, with 5 bases in the middle. CDR3 protein: CASSERANYGYTF. In DNA, the CDR3 is TGTGCCAGCAGTGAGAGGGCTAACTATGGCTACACCTTC.

The genes are TRBV29-1 and TRBJ2-7, with 15 bases fitting TRBD2. The CDR3 has 14 amino acids. J gave up 4 bases and V 5 bases, and 3 bases lay outside the gene matches. Germline V gene data show CDR1 as SQVTM and CDR2 as ANQGSEA. The CDR3 DNA follows: TGCAGCGTTTCCGGGACTAGCGGGAGGTACGAGCAGTACTTC. Its protein is CSVSGTSGRYEQYF.

There are a few counts of this clone. V and J are TRBV29-1 and TRBJ2-3, with no clear D. Trimming cost V 1 base and J 7 bases, with 12 bases left between them. In germline, CDR1 is SQVTM, CDR2 ANQGSEA. The CDR3 is made up of 13 amino acids. This CDR3 reads CSVEVLVQNTQYF. The CDR3 DNA is TGCAGCGTTGAAGTGTTAGTCCAAAATACGCAGTATTTT.

This clone was counted only a few times. The V and J genes are TRBV30 and TRBJ1-2; possible D gene TRBD1, 5 bases. The CDR3 runs to 12 residues. Germline V gives CDR1 GTSNPN, CDR2 SVGIG (reference sequence). Trimming took 3 bases from V and 7 from J, leaving 12 bases between them. The CDR3 bases are TGTGCCTGGAGCGGCCAGGGAAGTGGCTACACCTTC. It codes for CAWSGQGSGYTF.

The chain links TRBV18 to TRBJ2-7, with a tentative D call TRBD1 (7 bases). Trimming took 2 bases from V and 2 from J, leaving 16 bases between them. CDR1 is KGHSH, CDR2 LQKENI, per germline. There are 16 residues in the CDR3. The CDR3 reads CASSPGGAGGTYEQYF. The CDR3 DNA is TGTGCCAGCTCACCAGGAGGAGCAGGGGGGACCTACGAGCAGTACTTC.

This clone was detected a few times. The chain is built from TRBV15 and TRBJ2-5; maybe TRBD1 (6 bases). The CDR3 has 17 residues. The germline V gene encodes CDR1 LNHNV and CDR2 YYDKDF (reference sequence). The V and J ends lost 0 bases and 5 bases respectively, with 19 bases between them. The CDR3 region is CATSRDPRRGWSETQYF. For the CDR3, the DNA is TGTGCCACCAGCAGAGATCCGCGCAGGGGCTGGTCCGAGACCCAGTACTTC.

The chain recombines TRBV7-9 with TRBJ2-1; the match to TRBD2 covers 7 bases. CDR1 is SEHNR, CDR2 FQNEAQ, per germline (reference sequence). V dropped 8 bases and J dropped 6; count of bases not matched to a gene: 10. CDR3 length equals 14 residues. The CDR3 sequence is CASLIIGGINEQFF. Written as DNA, the CDR3 is TGTGCCAGCCTCATCATCGGGGGGATCAATGAGCAGTTCTTC.

This clone was seen a few times. V and J are TRBV5-1 and TRBJ2-7, with D maybe TRBD1 (6 bases). CDR1 is SGHRS and CDR2 is YFSETQ in the germline V gene. There are 15 residues in the CDR3. The V and J ends lost 0 bases and 2 bases respectively, with 12 bases between them. CDR3 bases: TGCGCCAGCAGCTTGGATGTGACAGGCGCCTACGAGCAGTACTTC. Translated, it gives CASSLDVTGAYEQYF.

The gene calls are TRBV30 and TRBJ2-3, with 8 bases lining up with TRBD1. Germline lookup yields CDR1 GTSNPN and CDR2 SVGIG (reference sequence). V shed 5 bases and J 0 bases; nucleotides not matched to a gene: 4. The CDR3 covers 14 residues. The CDR3 DNA sequence: TGTGCCTGGGACAGGGGAACTAGCACAGATACGCAGTATTTT. Translated, it gives CAWDRGTSTDTQYF.

This clone was observed a few times. The chain is built from TRBV4-1 and TRBJ1-1; D unresolved. This CDR3 region has 15 residues. Trimming took 6 bases from V and 1 from J, leaving 15 bases between them. Per germline, CDR1 MGHRA and CDR2 YSYEKL. CDR3 nucleotide sequence: TGCGCCAGCAGGGGAGGGTTGACAAGGAACACTGAAGCTTTCTTT. Residues: CASRGGLTRNTEAFF.

CDR3 coding DNA: TGTGCCACCAGCAGAACAGGGGGCTCCGCTTCGGCCCAGCATTTT. This sequence encodes CATSRTGGSASAQHF. The chain is built from TRBV15 and TRBJ1-5; 9 bases align to TRBD1. Germline trimming cut 2 bases from V and 11 bases from J; bases unmatched to any gene: 10. Germline CDR1 reads LNHNV; CDR2 reads YYDKDF (reference sequence). This CDR3 spans 15 amino acids. Looking up the rest from reference TRBV15 and TRBJ1-5 gives the full variable domain: DAMVIQNPRYQVTQFGKPVTLSCSQTLNHNVMYWYQQKSSQAPKLLFHYYDKDFNNEADTPDNFQSRRPNTSFCFLDIRSPGLGDTAMYLCATSRTGGSASAQHFGDGTRLSIL.

The J gene is TRBJ2-7, the V gene TRBV4-1; 8 nucleotides align to TRBD1. Looked up from germline, CDR1 is MGHRA and CDR2 is YSYEKL. V lost 2 bases to trimming and J lost 2 bases; unmatched junction nucleotides: 5. The CDR3 runs 15 residues. For the CDR3, the DNA is TGCGCCAGCAGCCAACCCGGACAGGGAACCTACGAGCAGTACTTC. Its translation is CASSQPGQGTYEQYF.

The rearrangement joins TRBV9 to TRBJ2-3, with D hard to call. CDR3 length: 13 residues. CDR1 and CDR2 (germline): SGDLS, YYNGEE. The V and J ends lost 4 bases and 11 bases respectively, with 17 bases between them. CDR3 nucleotides: TGTGCCAGCAGCACCCAAACGAGGAGTAGGCAGTATTTT. The encoded protein is CASSTQTRSRQYF.

This chain links TRBV28 with TRBJ1-5, with 10 bases lining up with TRBD1. The V segment lost 7 bases and the J segment 5 bases; nucleotides outside the gene matches: 8. Germline CDR1 MDHEN, CDR2 SYDVKM. This CDR3 comprises 15 residues. CDR3 sequence (DNA): TGTGCCAGCACCCCCCCGGGACAGGGGTATCAGCCCCAGCATTTT. This codes for CASTPPGQGYQPQHF.

The V and J genes are TRBV4-1 and TRBJ1-5, with D possibly TRBD1 on 5 matching bases. Looked up from germline, CDR1 is MGHRA and CDR2 is YSYEKL. The CDR3 runs 15 residues. Trimming removed 1 base at V and 5 bases at J, with 12 bases between. DNA of the CDR3: TGCGCCAGCAGCCAAGCGCGGCAGGGATATCAGCCCCAGCATTTT. Its translation: CASSQARQGYQPQHF.

The rearrangement uses TRBV19 and TRBJ2-1; no definite D call. Germline CDR1 reads LNHDA; CDR2 reads SQIVND (reference sequence). V shed 0 bases and J shed 5 bases, with 8 bases lying between them. The CDR3 contains 14 residues. CDR3 in DNA: TGTGCCAGTAGTATAGATCCTCGTGACAATGAGCAGTTCTTC. Translating it yields CASSIDPRDNEQFF.

This clone was seen a few times. The chain links TRBV6-5 to TRBJ1-5; perhaps TRBD1 as D (5 bases). The V end was cut by 0 bases, the J end by 4 bases, with 10 bases between. CDR3 length equals 15 residues. Germline CDR1 reads MNHEY; CDR2 reads SVGAGI. The CDR3 DNA reads as TGTGCCAGCAGTTACTCGTTGGGGGGGAATCAGCCCCAGCATTTT. As protein: CASSYSLGGNQPQHF.

This clone was counted between two and nine times. The chain employs TRBV4-1 and TRBJ2-5; 14 nucleotides line up with TRBD2. Trimming removed 3 bases from V and 3 bases from J; junction bases left unmatched: 3. The CDR3 length is 16 residues. Germline V gives CDR1 MGHRA, CDR2 YSYEKL. CDR3 residues: CASSQPGLAGEETQYF. The CDR3 nucleotides read TGCGCCAGCAGCCAGCCGGGACTAGCGGGAGAAGAGACCCAGTACTTC.

The V and J genes are TRBV27 and TRBJ2-5; 8 bases align to TRBD2. This CDR3 has 13 amino acids. With 6 bases clipped from V and 5 bases from J, the junction kept 5 bases outside the gene matches. From germline, CDR1 is MNHEY and CDR2 SMNVEV (reference sequence). CDR3 in amino acids: CASRLAGWETQYF. CDR3 nucleotide sequence: TGTGCCAGCAGGCTAGCGGGTTGGGAGACCCAGTACTTC.